This TCR beta chain was sequenced in a study of patients and donors after allogeneic stem cell transplantation. This clonotype was detected a few times. The CDR3 sequence is 14 residues long. The germline V and J ends were trimmed by 5 bases and 4 bases, with 15 bases remaining between them. TCRdb redid the calling of the RT-PCR reads with MiXCR, one entry per CDR3 protein. This sample has roughly 960,000 distinct CDR3 sequences, with about 20% found just once. The sequenced sample was blood, either unsorted or a sorted T cell fraction (not recorded which). The TCR originated in a human donor who was either an allogeneic HSCT recipient or a stem cell or donor lymphocyte infusion donor (not recorded which). It is not recorded whose cells these are; they may come from a transplant donor. The rearrangement links TRBV12-3 or TRBV12-4 to TRBJ2-7; D is perhaps TRBD1 or TRBD2 (5 bases each). CDR3 sequence (DNA): TGTGCCAGCAGTAGAGGGACCCTAGGGTACGAGCAGTACTTC. Translation: CASSRGTLGYEQYF.